This TCR beta chain was profiled in a study of control samples from healthy donors and cancer patients. Germline V gene sequence: CDR1 LNHDA, CDR2 SQIVND (reference sequence). After removal of 3 bases from V and 3 bases from J, the junction contained 7 bases not matched to a gene. This CDR3 has 16 residues. Assay used: immunoSEQ multiplex PCR; TCRdb lists only in-frame clones, some missing. Of more than 110,000 clones listed, approximately 90% are singletons. The source material was blood. The rearrangement links TRBV19 to TRBJ2-2; the match to TRBD1 covers 7 bases. This sequence was found in a woman in her twenties or thirties in good health. DNA of the CDR3: TGTGCCAGTAGTATCCGGTACAGGGGAGACACCGGGGAGCTGTTTTTT. Protein product: CASSIRYRGDTGELFF.